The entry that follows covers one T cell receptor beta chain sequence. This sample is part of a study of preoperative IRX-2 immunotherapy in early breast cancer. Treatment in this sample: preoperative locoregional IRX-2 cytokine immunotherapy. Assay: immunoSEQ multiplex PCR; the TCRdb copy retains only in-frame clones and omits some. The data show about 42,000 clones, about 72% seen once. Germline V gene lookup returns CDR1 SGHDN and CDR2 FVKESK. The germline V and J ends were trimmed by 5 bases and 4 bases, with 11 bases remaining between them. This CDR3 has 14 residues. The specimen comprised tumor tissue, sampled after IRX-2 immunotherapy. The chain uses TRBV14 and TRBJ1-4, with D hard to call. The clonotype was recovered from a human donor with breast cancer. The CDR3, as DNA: TGTGCCAGCAGCTCCCCGGACCTTAATGAAAAACTGTTTTTT. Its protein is CASSSPDLNEKLFF. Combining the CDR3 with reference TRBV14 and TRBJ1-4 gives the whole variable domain EAGVTQFPSHSVIEKGQTVTLRCDPISGHDNLYWYRRVMGKEIKFLLHFVKESKQDESGMPNNRFLAERTGGTYSTLKVQPAELEDSGVYFCASSSPDLNEKLFFGSGTQLSVL.